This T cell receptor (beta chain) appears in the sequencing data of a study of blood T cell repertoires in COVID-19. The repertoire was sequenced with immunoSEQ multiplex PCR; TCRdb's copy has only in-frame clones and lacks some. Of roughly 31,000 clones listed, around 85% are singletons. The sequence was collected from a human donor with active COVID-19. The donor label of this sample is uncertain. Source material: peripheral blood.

CDR3 in amino acids: CASSQVGQGANTGELFF. CDR3 nucleotides: TGTGCCAGCAGCCAAGTAGGGCAGGGTGCGAACACCGGGGAGCTGTTTTTT. The chain couples TRBV4-2 to TRBJ2-2; a weak D match, TRBD1 (5 bases). Germline V gives CDR1 LGHNA, CDR2 YNFKEQ. The CDR3 has 17 amino acids. Trimming removed 1 base from V and 0 bases from J, with 12 bases in between.